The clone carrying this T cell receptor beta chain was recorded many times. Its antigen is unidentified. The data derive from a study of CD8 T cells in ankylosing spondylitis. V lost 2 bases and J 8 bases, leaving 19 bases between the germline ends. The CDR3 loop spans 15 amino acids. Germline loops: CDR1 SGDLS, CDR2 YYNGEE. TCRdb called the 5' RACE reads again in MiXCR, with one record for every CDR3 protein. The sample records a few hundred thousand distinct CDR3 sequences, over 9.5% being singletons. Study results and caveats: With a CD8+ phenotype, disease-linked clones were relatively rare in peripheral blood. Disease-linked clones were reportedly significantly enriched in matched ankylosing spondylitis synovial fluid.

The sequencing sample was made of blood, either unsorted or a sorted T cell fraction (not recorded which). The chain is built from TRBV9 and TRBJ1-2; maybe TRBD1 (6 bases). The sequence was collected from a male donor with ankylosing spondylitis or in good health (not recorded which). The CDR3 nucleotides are TGTGCCAGCAGCGTCAGCGACAGGAGCCTTGGGGGCTACACCTTC. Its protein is CASSVSDRSLGGYTF.